This T cell receptor beta chain derives from a study of OX40 agonist ivuxolimab in advanced cancers. Concerning the study at large: Ivuxolimab was an agonistic, fully human IgG2 monoclonal antibody directed against OX40 (CD134), a costimulatory receptor. Partial responses occurred in three dose-escalation patients, of whom one had hepatocellular carcinoma and two had cutaneous melanoma. Of the roughly 50 dose-escalation patients, hepatocellular carcinoma was present in roughly 19, melanoma in approximately 15, renal cell carcinoma in 9 and head and neck cancer in 9. A male proportion of under 85% and a mean age of around 60 years, ranging from 23 to 79, were recorded for the dose-escalation cohort. Intravenous ivuxolimab was administered to patients every 2 weeks at six dose levels: 0.01, 0.1, 0.3, 1.5, 3 and 10 mg/kg. The monotherapy dose-escalation portion (N ≈ 56 patients) of the phase I ivuxolimab trial is reported in the paper. Prior anti-PD-1, anti-PD-L1 or anti-CTLA-4 therapy was permitted, and checkpoint inhibitors had been received by about two fifths of dose-escalation patients. Peripheral TCRbeta sequencing was intended to test whether TCR sequence diversity was altered and clonal T-cell expansion was caused by ivuxolimab.

About this clone: The antigen it recognizes is unknown. Base qualities are not recorded, but no much larger clone differs from it by a single base.

Genomic DNA was isolated from the sorted cells so that the TCRbeta CDR3 region could be sequenced. TCRbeta CDR3 regions were sequenced using the immunoSEQ Assay. In its TCRdb copy, this immuneACCESS table keeps in-frame sequences only and misses some clones. Where compared with another copy, unresolved V genes explain less than half of these, and the others have no known cause. A total of around 66,000 clones appear in this sample, roughly 80% of them only once. The top ten constitute approximately 6.8% of the sample. Results the study describes overall, beyond this receptor: Low levels of normalized T-cell clonal expansion were also seen in some nonresponding patients. At doses from 0.1 to 3.0 mg/kg, clonal expansion was seen in both CD4+ and CD8+ blood T cells between baseline and week 6. In the 0.1-3.0 mg/kg groups, partial responders were among the patients with the lowest normalized peripheral clonal expansion, particularly in CD8+ T cells. On average, CD8+ T cells showed more expanded clones than CD4+ T cells after ivuxolimab. Which antigens the clonally expanded peripheral T cells were specific for was not determined.

The trial excluded patients who had a history of autoimmune disease or who were on systemic immunosuppression. Peripheral blood for TCR sequencing was drawn from every dose cohort at baseline, at cycle 4 day 1 and at cycle 7 day 1. The samples were taken from a phase I, first-in-human, multicenter, open-label dose-escalation trial of ivuxolimab. Adults with locally advanced or metastatic melanoma, renal cell carcinoma, hepatocellular carcinoma or head and neck squamous cell carcinoma were enrolled in the trial. Before TCR sequencing, CD4+ T cells and CD8+ T cells from peripheral blood were sorted into separate populations. From its cysteine to its phenylalanine, the CDR3 spans 14 amino acids. The only DNA kept is the CDR3, 42 bases in frame from the first base. V and J lose 10 bases and 8 bases, and a span of 22 bases separates them. As encoded in the germline V gene (reference sequence), CDR1 is LNHDA while CDR2 is SQIVND.

This sequence uses TRBV19 and TRBJ2-3; the D gene is perhaps TRBD2, from 6 matching bases. This specimen was CD4+ or CD8+ T cells sorted from blood, taken in a trial of the OX40 agonist ivuxolimab. The clonotype originates from an adult with an advanced solid tumor such as melanoma, head and neck, liver or kidney cancer. This receptor has the CDR3 CATAGTLAVTTQYF. In nucleotide form, the sequence is TGTGCCACCGCGGGGACCCTTGCGGTCACTACGCAGTATTTT.